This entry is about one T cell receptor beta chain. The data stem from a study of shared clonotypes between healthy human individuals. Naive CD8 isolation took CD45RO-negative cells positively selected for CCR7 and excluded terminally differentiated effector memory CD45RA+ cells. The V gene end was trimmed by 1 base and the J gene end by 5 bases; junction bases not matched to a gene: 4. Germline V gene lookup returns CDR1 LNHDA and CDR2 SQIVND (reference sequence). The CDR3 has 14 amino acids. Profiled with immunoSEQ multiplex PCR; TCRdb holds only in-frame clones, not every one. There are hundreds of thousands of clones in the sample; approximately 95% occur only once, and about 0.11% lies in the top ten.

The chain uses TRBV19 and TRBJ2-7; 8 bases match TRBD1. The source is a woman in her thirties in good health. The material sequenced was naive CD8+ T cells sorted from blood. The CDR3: CASSIAAGGDEQYF. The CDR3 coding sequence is TGTGCCAGTAGTATAGCAGCAGGGGGCGACGAGCAGTACTTC.